This entry is about one T cell receptor (beta chain). Its antigen is still unknown. These data originate in a study of chemoradiotherapy in HPV16-positive cancers. Turning to the study itself: Candidate HPV-specific clones and shared TCR motifs came from a couple of HPV16-positive patients. General study findings and limits: Better recurrence-free survival went with HPV-responsive T-cell expansion in HPV16-positive patients. The functional HPV-specific definition rests on just two HPV16-positive patients.

Libraries were prepared by immunoSEQ multiplex PCR; TCRdb keeps only in-frame clonotypes and omits some of them. This table has about 15,000 clones, over 75% appearing once. The TCR sequence derives from a human donor with HPV-associated anogenital cancer. This specimen was collected from a patient who underwent chemoradiotherapy.

CDR3 nucleotides: TGTGCCAGTAGCCTCGGGAGATCCGGCGAGCAGTACTTC. This gives the protein CASSLGRSGEQYF. V gene TRBV19 combines with J gene TRBJ2-7; TRBD2 is a possible D gene (6 bases). Trimming removed 6 bases at V and 6 bases at J, with 15 bases between. The CDR3 length is 13 residues. Germline V gene data show CDR1 as LNHDA and CDR2 as SQIVND (reference sequence).